This TCR beta chain was sequenced during a study of cytomegalovirus exposure and HLA in healthy donors. Across the study: The platform used for the roughly 130 validation repertoires matched that of the approximately 620 first-cohort repertoires, a later analysis reported.

In its sample, this clone was seen a few times. The assay was immunoSEQ multiplex PCR, and TCRdb's table has in-frame clones only and misses some. The sample has about 150,000 clones, around 84% seen once; the top ten hold 2% to 2.5%. The V end was cut by 5 bases, the J end by 2 bases, with 15 bases between. The germline CDR1 and CDR2 sequences are SGHTA and FQGNSA. The CDR3 runs 15 residues. This rearrangement joins TRBV7-2 to TRBJ1-2; tentative D call: TRBD1 (6 bases). The sequence derives from a human donor in good health. Sequencing input: PBMCs. The chain's CDR3 is CASSPFAGANYGYTF. For the CDR3, the DNA is TGTGCCAGCAGCCCCTTCGCAGGGGCAAACTATGGCTACACCTTC.